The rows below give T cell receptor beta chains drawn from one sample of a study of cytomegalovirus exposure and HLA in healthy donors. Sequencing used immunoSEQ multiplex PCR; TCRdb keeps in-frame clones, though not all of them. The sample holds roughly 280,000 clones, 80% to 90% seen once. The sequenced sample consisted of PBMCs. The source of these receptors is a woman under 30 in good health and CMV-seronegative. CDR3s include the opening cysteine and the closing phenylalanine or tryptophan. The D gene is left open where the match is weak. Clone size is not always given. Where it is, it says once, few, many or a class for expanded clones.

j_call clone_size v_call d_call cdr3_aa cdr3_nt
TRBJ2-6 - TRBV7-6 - CASSQFSGANVLTF TGTGCCAGCAGCCAGTTCTCTGGGGCCAACGTCCTGACTTTC
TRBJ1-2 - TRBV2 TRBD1 CASSETGGRSNYGYTF TGTGCCAGCAGTGAAACAGGGGGTCGTTCTAACTATGGCTACACCTTC
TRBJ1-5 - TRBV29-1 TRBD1 CSVTTGYSNQPQHF TGCAGCGTTACGACAGGGTATAGCAATCAGCCCCAGCATTTT
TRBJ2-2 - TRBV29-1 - CSVWSGRGGNTGELFF TGCAGCGTTTGGTCTGGGCGGGGAGGGAACACCGGGGAGCTGTTTTTT
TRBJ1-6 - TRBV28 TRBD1 CASSLLVDRGLGFYNSPLHF TGTGCCAGCAGTTTACTTGTGGACAGGGGATTAGGTTTTTATAATTCACCCCTCCACTTT
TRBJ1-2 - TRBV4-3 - CASSQDQNRVDGYTF TGCGCCAGCAGCCAAGATCAAAACAGGGTAGATGGCTACACCTTC
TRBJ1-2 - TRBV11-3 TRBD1 CASTFSGQGAANYGYTF TGTGCCAGCACATTCTCTGGACAGGGGGCGGCCAACTATGGCTACACCTTC
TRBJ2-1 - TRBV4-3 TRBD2 CASSLGGAGNNEQFF TGCGCCAGCAGTCTCGGGGGGGCGGGCAACAATGAGCAGTTCTTC
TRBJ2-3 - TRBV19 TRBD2 CASSISLAASTDTQYF TGTGCCAGTAGTATCTCCCTAGCGGCGAGCACAGATACGCAGTATTTT
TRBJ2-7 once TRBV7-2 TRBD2 CASSPSGGLANEQYF TGTGCCAGCAGCCCCAGCGGGGGGCTCGCCAACGAGCAGTACTTC
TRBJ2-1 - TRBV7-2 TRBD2 CASSLAGLADEQFF TGTGCCAGCAGCTTGGCGGGACTAGCCGATGAGCAGTTCTTC
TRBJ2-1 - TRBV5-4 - CASSSVRSDSEQFF TGTGCCAGCAGCTCGGTGAGATCTGATAGTGAGCAGTTCTTC
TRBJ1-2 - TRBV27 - CASSPRGVQDGYTF TGTGCCAGCAGTCCCCGGGGGGTACAAGATGGCTACACCTTC
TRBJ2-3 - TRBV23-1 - CASSQRLHVDTQYF TGCGCCAGCAGTCAGAGGCTACATGTAGATACGCAGTATTTT
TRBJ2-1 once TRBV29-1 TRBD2 CSVDPLAGGLYNEQFF TGCAGCGTGGACCCGCTAGCGGGGGGGCTCTACAATGAGCAGTTCTTC
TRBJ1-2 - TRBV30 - CAWGQDSRNYGYTF TGTGCCTGGGGTCAGGATTCAAGAAACTATGGCTACACCTTC
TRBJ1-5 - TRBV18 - CASSPQGVQPQHF TGTGCCAGCTCACCACAGGGGGTCCAGCCCCAGCATTTT
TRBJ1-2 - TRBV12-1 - CASSFVGQGVGNYGYTF TGTGCCAGCAGCTTTGTGGGACAGGGTGTAGGAAACTATGGCTACACCTTC
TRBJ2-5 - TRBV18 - CASSPSIGGETQYF TGTGCCAGCTCACCATCCATCGGTGGAGAGACCCAGTACTTC
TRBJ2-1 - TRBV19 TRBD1 CASRRQGKNEQFF TGTGCCAGTAGGCGACAGGGTAAGAATGAGCAGTTCTTC
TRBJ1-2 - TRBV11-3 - CASSWGHGGYTF TGTGCCAGCAGCTGGGGACATGGCGGCTACACCTTC